What follows are 24 T cell receptor beta chains derived from one specimen sequenced in a study of patients and donors after allogeneic stem cell transplantation (dated by TCRdb to the early 2020s). To prepare the library, RT-PCR was applied. Sequenced using a NextSeq 550. The public reads were reanalyzed by TCRdb: fastp trimming at Q25, MiXCR alignment, in-frame beta chains only. Each entry is one CDR3 protein sequence, shown with its most common DNA and genes. This sample has about 87,000 distinct CDR3 sequences in its table, and 5% of those were observed once. The ten largest clonotypes hold 2.6% of the sample. Material for sequencing was blood, either unsorted or a sorted T cell fraction (not recorded which). Receptors originate from a human donor who was either an allogeneic HSCT recipient or a stem cell or donor lymphocyte infusion donor (not recorded which). It is not recorded whose cells these are; they may come from a transplant donor.

This clonotype was recorded at least ten times. The V call is TRBV20-1, the J call TRBJ2-1; 8 nucleotides line up with TRBD2. The germline CDR1 and CDR2 sequences are DFQATT and SNEGSKA (reference sequence). CDR3 length: 12 residues. V was pared by 1 base and J by 10 bases, with 3 bases of the junction left unmatched. The CDR3, as DNA: TGCAGTGCTAGAGGACCTAGCGGGGAGCAGTTCTTC. Amino acids: CSARGPSGEQFF.

V and J are TRBV6-6 and TRBJ2-1; TRBD1 might be the D (6 bases). Trimming pared 6 bases from V and 3 bases from J, leaving 9 bases between. The germline CDR1 and CDR2 sequences are MNHNY and SVGAGI (reference sequence). This CDR3 contains 13 residues. The CDR3 coding sequence is TGTGCCAGCAGACTGGACAGCTACAATGAGCAGTTCTTC. It is translated as CASRLDSYNEQFF.

On this clonotype itself: A much larger clone lies one base from this, so it may be a read error. The chain uses TRBV5-1 and TRBJ1-1; 7 bases are a match to TRBD1. CDR3 length equals 15 residues. Germline CDR1 SGHRS, CDR2 YFSETQ. V lost 2 bases and J lost 0; bases outside the gene matches: 4. The CDR3 protein is CASSLPGQLNTEAFF. For the CDR3, the DNA is TGCGCCAGCAGCTTACCGGGACAGCTGAACACTGAAGCTTTCTTT.

This clonotype was seen at least ten times. The genes are TRBV3-1 and TRBJ1-1, with D maybe TRBD1 (5 bases). CDR1 and CDR2 (germline): LGHDT, YNNKEL (reference sequence). The V and J ends lost 4 bases and 4 bases respectively, with 19 bases between them. This CDR3 is built from 16 residues. In nucleotides, the CDR3 is TGTGCCAGCAGCCCTCAGACCGGGGCGCGTGGCACTGAAGCTTTCTTT. Translation: CASSPQTGARGTEAFF.

In its sample, this clonotype was seen many times. CDR3 coding DNA: TGTGCCAGCGGTACGTTGGGACAGCCCCAGCATTTT. Translating gives CASGTLGQPQHF. The gene calls are TRBV12-3 or TRBV12-4 and TRBJ1-5; D uncertain. The V and J ends lost 8 bases and 7 bases respectively, with 12 bases between them. This CDR3 spans 12 amino acids.

The sample holds many counts of this clonotype. The V and J genes are TRBV6-5 and TRBJ1-1, with 10 bases identical to TRBD1. This CDR3 is 15 amino acids long. Trimming took 3 bases from V and 4 from J; bases not matched to a gene: 5. Germline V gene sequence: CDR1 MNHEY, CDR2 SVGAGI. CDR3 nucleotides: TGTGCCAGCAGTTATCCGACAGGGGGCTTCACTGAAGCTTTCTTT. This codes for CASSYPTGGFTEAFF.

This clonotype came up many times. The V call is TRBV20-1, the J call TRBJ2-7; the D gene is possibly TRBD2 (7 bases). This CDR3 has 15 residues. The V and J ends lost 4 bases and 1 base respectively, with 17 bases between them. Germline-derived CDR1 and CDR2 are DFQATT and SNEGSKA (reference sequence). This chain's CDR3 is CSAKGGTTYSYEQYF. For the CDR3, the DNA is TGCAGTGCTAAAGGGGGGACTACCTATTCCTACGAGCAGTACTTC.

This clonotype showed up many times. The chain combines TRBV7-2 with TRBJ2-7; D possibly corresponds to TRBD1 (7 bases). With 3 bases removed from V and 3 bases from J, the gap between germline ends came to 12 bases. The CDR3 covers 14 residues. The germline CDR1 and CDR2 sequences are SGHTA and FQGNSA. DNA for the CDR3: TGTGCCAGCAGCTTCAGGGGGGTCTACTACGAGCAGTACTTC. It codes for CASSFRGVYYEQYF.

The chain employs TRBV20-1 and TRBJ2-3; TRBD2 aligns across 8 bases. This CDR3 is built from 13 residues. V shed 6 bases, J shed 5 bases, and the junction held 7 bases outside the gene matches. Germline-derived CDR1 and CDR2 are DFQATT and SNEGSKA (reference sequence). This CDR3 is CSAHGGRIDTQYF. DNA of the CDR3: TGCAGTGCGCACGGCGGGAGGATAGATACGCAGTATTTT.

This clonotype was counted ten times or more. The chain recombines TRBV12-3 or TRBV12-4 with TRBJ1-3, with D unresolved. V dropped 6 bases and J dropped 0 bases, with 15 bases sitting between them. The CDR3 extends over 16 amino acids. The CDR3 DNA is TGTGCCAGCAGCTTTTTCGAACTGCGCTCTGGAAACACCATATATTTT. It yields the protein CASSFFELRSGNTIYF.

This clonotype was detected a few times. V gene TRBV7-8 combines with J gene TRBJ2-2; D is ambiguous. The V end lost 2 bases, the J end lost 0 bases, and 7 bases lay between the germline ends. Germline CDR1 is SGHVS and CDR2 is FQNEAQ. The CDR3 length is 15 residues. CDR3 sequence reads: CASSLIASNTGELFF. CDR3 in DNA: TGTGCCAGCAGCTTAATAGCTTCGAACACCGGGGAGCTGTTTTTT.

The chain has TRBV7-8 and TRBJ1-1, with D possibly being TRBD1 (6 bases). This CDR3 has 13 residues. The ends were cut back, 5 bases at V and 4 bases at J, with 11 bases in the middle. Germline values: CDR1 SGHVS, CDR2 FQNEAQ. CDR3 nucleotide sequence: TGTGCCAGCAGCAGGACAGAGATCACTGAAGCTTTCTTT. Translated, it gives CASSRTEITEAFF.

This chain joins TRBV27 and TRBJ2-7, with a weak D call TRBD1 (5 bases). Germline loops: CDR1 MNHEY, CDR2 SMNVEV (reference sequence). Trimming cost V 6 bases and J 0 bases, with 12 bases left between them. CDR3 length equals 14 residues. CDR3 DNA sequence: TGTGCCAGCAGCCCCAGGGAACACTCCTACGAGCAGTACTTC. This codes for CASSPREHSYEQYF.

This clonotype was recorded many times. The chain carries TRBV9 and TRBJ1-2; 7 bases fit TRBD1. CDR1 and CDR2 (germline): SGDLS, YYNGEE. CDR3 length: 14 residues. The ends lost 3 bases at V and 0 bases at J; junction bases unmatched: 2. The CDR3 coding sequence is TGTGCCAGCAGCGCCAGGGGGACTAACTATGGCTACACCTTC. Translated, it gives CASSARGTNYGYTF.

This clonotype has just a few counts. The V and J genes are TRBV11-3 and TRBJ2-1; TRBD1 might be the D (5 bases). Trimming stripped 7 bases from V and 0 bases from J, with 13 bases between. Germline CDR1 is SGHNT and CDR2 is YENEEA. The CDR3 sequence is 15 residues long. The CDR3 loop reads CASKGRGHSYNEQFF. CDR3 nucleotide sequence: TGTGCCAGCAAAGGAAGGGGCCACTCCTACAATGAGCAGTTCTTC.

This clonotype was counted at least ten times. The CDR3 here is CASSLSGAVSYEQYF. Here the CDR3 DNA reads TGTGCCAGCAGTTTATCCGGGGCGGTATCCTACGAGCAGTACTTC. The gene calls are TRBV27 and TRBJ2-7, with D perhaps matching TRBD1 or TRBD2 (5 bases each). The V gene lost 0 bases and the J gene lost 1 base, with 10 bases spanning the gap. Per the germline V gene, CDR1 is MNHEY and CDR2 is SMNVEV (reference sequence). The CDR3 spans 15 residues.

The sample holds many counts of this clonotype. V and J are TRBV4-1 and TRBJ2-5; D unresolved. Germline V gene sequence: CDR1 MGHRA, CDR2 YSYEKL. Trimming stripped 4 bases from V and 0 bases from J, with 15 bases between. The CDR3 covers 16 residues. The CDR3 bases are TGCGCCAGCAGCCGAGCTACCGGCCGGAACCAAGAGACCCAGTACTTC. Its translation is CASSRATGRNQETQYF.

This clonotype was recorded many times. V gene TRBV20-1 combines with J gene TRBJ1-2; no firm D call. V gave up 5 bases and J gave up 10 bases, with 17 bases separating them. The CDR3 is 12 amino acids. CDR1 DFQATT and CDR2 SNEGSKA come from the germline V gene (reference sequence). The CDR3 reads CSAERTVLSYTF. The DNA for the CDR3 is TGCAGTGCTGAAAGGACGGTCCTGTCCTACACCTTC.

The CDR3 DNA follows: TGTGCCAGCACTCTGATGGGGCAAGAGACCCAGTACTTC. Its translation is CASTLMGQETQYF. This chain connects TRBV6-1 to TRBJ2-5; D remains unclear. This CDR3 is 13 amino acids long. Trimming stripped 7 bases from V and 2 bases from J, with 11 bases between. Germline CDR1 reads MNHNS; CDR2 reads SASEGT.

This clonotype came up a few times. The junction departs from germline at one end; a sequencing error may be responsible. V is TRBV7-7 and J is TRBJ1-1, with TRBD1 identical over 7 bases. CDR1 is SSHAT and CDR2 is FNYEAQ in the germline V gene (reference sequence). There are 13 residues in the CDR3. The CDR3 region has the DNA TGTGCTAGCAGCTCCGACAGGGACACTGAAGCTTTCTTT. Encoded protein: CASSSDRDTEAFF.

This chain connects TRBV20-1 to TRBJ1-6; TRBD1 matches at 9 bases. Germline-derived CDR1 and CDR2 are DFQATT and SNEGSKA (reference sequence). The CDR3 length is 15 residues. The V and J ends lost 5 bases and 6 bases, in that order; junction bases with no gene match: 8. Written as DNA, the CDR3 is TGCAGTGCTTACGGGACAGGGATTTTTAATTCACCCCTCCACTTT. It is translated as CSAYGTGIFNSPLHF.

This clonotype has a handful of counts. This chain links TRBV18 with TRBJ1-3, with D perhaps matching TRBD1 (5 bases). The CDR3 is made up of 15 amino acids. Trimming left V 6 bases short and J 4 bases short, with 16 bases between. Germline V gene sequence: CDR1 KGHSH, CDR2 LQKENI. Here the CDR3 reads CASSLREGSGNTIYF. CDR3 nucleotides: TGTGCCAGCTCCCTACGCGAGGGGTCGGGAAACACCATATATTTT.

The rearrangement uses TRBV11-1 and TRBJ2-7, with D perhaps being TRBD1 or TRBD2 (6 bases each). V lost 7 bases to trimming and J lost 3 bases, with 19 bases between them. From germline, CDR1 is SGHAT and CDR2 FQDESV (reference sequence). CDR3 length: 15 amino acids. The CDR3: CASTPMGGGDYEQYF. The CDR3 DNA reads as TGTGCCAGCACCCCTATGGGGGGCGGAGACTACGAGCAGTACTTC.

This chain connects TRBV7-6 to TRBJ2-7; D possibly uses TRBD1 or TRBD2 (6 bases each). Germline loops: CDR1 SGHVS, CDR2 FNYEAQ. The CDR3 totals 11 residues. Trimming took off 3 bases at V and 9 bases at J, with 9 bases between the two ends. The CDR3 region has the DNA TGTGCCAGCAGCTTGGGGGGCCTGCAGTACTTC. Protein product: CASSLGGLQYF.